This T cell receptor (beta chain) was retrieved from a study of PD-L1 blockade in urothelial cancer (dated by TCRdb to about 2017). About the investigation overall: Therapy was started at some point between 2012 and 2014 for all patients, and atezolizumab 1,200 mg was administered intravenously every 3 weeks. About 90% of the 29 patients were identified as males with urothelial cancer of bladder origin, and a prior smoking history was reported by 18 of 29 patients. An ECOG performance status of 0 or 1 was recorded for the patients, and 0 to 3 prior chemotherapy regimens had been received by the patients. Blood samples were analyzed at two time points: 3 weeks after treatment start (second dose) and 6 weeks after treatment start. A median of approximately 140,000 T cells and some 82,000 unique TCRs was obtained from blood samples, and a median clonality of approximately 0.086 was observed. The study, an exploratory multi-omic analysis, examined somatic, immune and clinical correlates of response to PD-L1 blockade with atezolizumab in urothelial cancer. Pretreatment tumor samples and matched peripheral blood, collected serially before and after atezolizumab treatment, underwent TCR sequencing. Durable clinical benefit was defined as progression-free survival longer than 6 months, and TCR features were also tested against progression-free and overall survival. Whole exome sequencing and RNA sequencing of pretreatment tumors were performed alongside TCR sequencing in the same patients. Nine patients achieved durable clinical benefit and some 21 did not. Pretreatment blood TCR-seq was available for nearly 30 patients, at least one posttreatment blood collection was obtained for around 24 patients, and tumor TCR-seq was available for around 24 patients.

Concerning this clone: No antigen is known for it. No per-base quality is available; no much larger clone lies one base away.

V drops 5 bases and J drops 2 bases, leaving 19 bases in between. As encoded in the germline V gene, CDR1 is SGHTS while CDR2 is YDEGEE. From its cysteine to its phenylalanine, the CDR3 spans 16 amino acids. This entry keeps only the CDR3 DNA: 48 bases, framed from base 1. Each PCR received spiked-in synthetic TCR analog templates so that absolute template abundance could be estimated from read counts. TCRbeta CDR3 regions were amplified from genomic DNA with bias-controlled V and J gene primers using the immunoSEQ assay. Sequencing of rearranged TCRbeta segments was done at approximately 20X coverage. The original pipeline was this. Sequencing errors were corrected by clustering, and CDR3s were annotated against IMGT so that V, D and J genes could be assigned. Downstream analyses used only productive TCRbeta rearrangements, leaving out any out-of-frame or stop-codon sequences. To compute clonality, Shannon entropy was normalized by the log of the number of unique productive sequences and then subtracted from one. Fisher's exact test with Benjamini-Hochberg correction, using a cutoff of adjusted p below 0.01, was how clones that differed between time points or between blood and tumor were identified. TCRdb retrieved this table from immuneACCESS and kept in-frame rearrangements only. Not all clones are present; in checked studies, unresolved V genes account for under half, and no reason is known for the remainder. Clone size and V and J calls were adopted from that table, with D and trimming inferred from the DNA. This sample has about 88,000 clones in its table, and more than 85% of those were observed once. Approximately 10% of the sample comes from the top ten.

The cohort comprised fewer than 35 patients with locally advanced or metastatic urothelial carcinoma treated at Memorial Sloan Kettering on a trial protocol. Peripheral blood mononuclear cells were collected pretreatment and during treatment, at between 1 and 8 total time points per patient. The Qiagen DNeasy Blood extraction kit was used to purify genomic DNA from total PBMCs and tumor samples. PBMCs were collected pretreatment and during treatment and were isolated and stored as previously described. The paper's findings and limits, for the study overall: Greater expansion of tumor-associated TCR clones in peripheral blood 3 weeks after the start of treatment was observed in patients with durable benefit (n of about 20, p = 0.022). Because of the small sample size (n ≈ 31) and the many exploratory analyses performed, the results are intended to be regarded as hypothesis-generating. A pretreatment peripheral blood TCR clonality below the median was linked to improved progression-free and overall survival.

The origin of this receptor is a man between 60 and 75 years old with urothelial cancer. Source: PBMCs, taken around atezolizumab (anti-PD-L1) treatment. The rearranged segments are TRBV5-8 and TRBJ2-5, with a tentative D gene TRBD2 over 7 matching bases. The CDR3 region: CASRLRGGGNQETQYF. The DNA sequence follows: TGTGCCAGCAGGCTGAGGGGGGGAGGTAATCAAGAGACCCAGTACTTC.